Listed below are T cell receptor beta chains from one sample, sequenced in a study of CD8+CD57+ T cells in acquired aplastic anemia. TCRdb called the reads again in MiXCR, with one record for every CDR3 protein. Counted here are 150,000 to 200,000 distinct CDR3 sequences, less than 60% occurring once; the ten biggest clones make up around 2%. The sample consisted of sorted CD4+, CD8+, or CD8+CD57+ T cells (not recorded which) from PBMCs. These receptors were taken from a human donor with aplastic anemia. Each CDR3 is given with its conserved first and last residue. The order of the fields is D gene, clone size, V gene, J gene, CDR3 protein, CDR3 DNA. The D gene is left open where the match is weak. Clone size, where shown, is once, few, many, or a class for clones that have expanded.

>.|.|TRBV29-1|TRBJ2-5
CSVARGRGTQYF
TGCAGCGTAGCTCGGGGAAGGGGGACCCAGTACTTC
>.|.|TRBV7-8|TRBJ1-1
CASILDIRAFF
TGTGCCAGCATCCTGGACATCAGGGCTTTCTTT
>TRBD2|few|TRBV15|TRBJ2-7
CATSRDVRGGHEQYF
TGTGCCACCAGCAGAGATGTGCGGGGGGGCCACGAGCAGTACTTC
>TRBD1|.|TRBV28|TRBJ1-1
CASITLRDRNTEAFF
TGTGCCAGCATTACCCTCCGGGACAGGAACACTGAAGCTTTCTTT
>TRBD2|many|TRBV7-3|TRBJ2-1
CASSVTRLGSGSIYNEQFF
TGTGCCAGCAGCGTAACCCGACTTGGGAGCGGGAGCATCTACAATGAGCAGTTCTTC
>.|few|TRBV10-3|TRBJ1-1
CAIRDSGAASNTEAFF
TGTGCCATCAGGGATTCGGGGGCAGCCTCGAACACTGAAGCTTTCTTT
>TRBD2|.|TRBV27|TRBJ2-7
CASSSGLAISEQYF
TGTGCCAGCAGTTCCGGACTAGCGATCTCCGAGCAGTACTTC
>.|.|TRBV24-1|TRBJ2-3
CATSATGADTQYF
TGTGCCACCAGTGCTACAGGCGCAGATACGCAGTATTTC
>.|few|TRBV25-1|TRBJ2-2
CASSEGRNTGELFF
TGTGCCAGCAGTGAGGGGAGGAACACCGGGGAGCTGTTTTTT
>.|.|TRBV29-1|TRBJ2-2
CSAGDAGELFF
TGCAGCGCGGGCGACGCGGGGGAGCTGTTTTTT
>.|many|TRBV28|TRBJ1-6
CASKEGNNSPLHF
TGTGCCAGCAAAGAGGGGAATAATTCACCCCTCCACTTT
>.|.|TRBV5-4|TRBJ2-2
CASSLSAGEGLLF
TGTGCCAGCAGCTTATCGGCAGGGGAGGGGCTGCTTTTT
>.|many|TRBV11-2|TRBJ2-1
CASSLGGSTYNEQFF
TGTGCCAGCAGCTTAGGGGGTAGTACCTACAATGAGCAGTTCTTC
>TRBD1|few|TRBV7-2|TRBJ1-1
CASSSRQGTNTEAFF
TGTGCCAGCAGCTCTAGACAGGGGACGAACACTGAAGCTTTCTTT
>TRBD2|many|TRBV24-1|TRBJ2-7
CATSDRAGGPPDEQYF
TGTGCCACCAGTGATCGAGCGGGAGGTCCCCCTGACGAGCAGTACTTC
>.|.|TRBV7-2|TRBJ2-7
CASSLHLIGAWEQYF
TGTGCCAGCAGCTTACATTTGATAGGAGCCTGGGAGCAGTACTTC
>TRBD2|.|TRBV29-1|TRBJ2-1
CSVEDQEGRVNEQFF
TGCAGCGTTGAAGACCAGGAGGGGAGGGTCAATGAGCAGTTCTTC
>.|many|TRBV7-8|TRBJ1-5
CASSLEVVGRLRPQHF
TGTGCCAGCAGCTTAGAGGTTGTGGGTCGCCTCCGGCCCCAGCATTTT
>TRBD1|.|TRBV5-3|TRBJ1-2
CASSLGQVGRYTF
TGTGCCAGCAGCTTGGGACAGGTCGGCCGCTACACCTTC
>TRBD1|.|TRBV11-2|TRBJ2-7
CASSLVGTGMPEQYF
TGTGCCAGCAGCTTAGTCGGGACAGGAATGCCCGAGCAGTACTTC
>.|.|TRBV6-5|TRBJ1-5
CASGYSTPGVRNQPQHF
TGTGCCAGCGGTTACTCTACCCCCGGAGTACGGAATCAGCCCCAGCATTTT
>.|many|TRBV4-2|TRBJ2-3
CASSRAKGSSTDTQYF
TGTGCCAGCAGCCGCGCGAAGGGCTCTAGCACAGATACGCAGTATTTT
>TRBD2|many|TRBV2|TRBJ2-3
CASRWGGTDTQYF
TGTGCCAGCAGATGGGGGGGAACAGATACGCAGTATTTT
>.|.|TRBV10-2|TRBJ1-6
CASTLGSHNSPLHF
TGCGCCAGCACTTTAGGTTCCCATAATTCACCCCTCCACTTT
>.|many|TRBV7-2|TRBJ2-5
CASSLGSQETQYF
TGTGCCAGCAGCTTAGGCTCCCAAGAGACCCAGTACTTC
>.|many|TRBV6-2/TRBV6-3|TRBJ1-1
CASSYAGDGTEAFF
TGTGCCAGCAGTTACGCAGGGGATGGGACTGAAGCTTTCTTT
>.|.|TRBV5-1|TRBJ2-5
CASSLVGGSRGQETQYF
TGCGCCAGCAGCTTGGTAGGGGGGTCGAGAGGGCAAGAGACCCAGTACTTC
>TRBD1|.|TRBV10-2|TRBJ2-7
CASGGGQGRNF
TGCGCCAGCGGGGGTGGACAGGGGCGGAACTTC
>.|.|TRBV19|TRBJ2-1
CASFGQKDNEQFF
TGTGCCAGTTTTGGACAGAAGGACAATGAGCAGTTCTTC
>TRBD1|.|TRBV29-1|TRBJ1-6
CSVGQGRDSPLHF
TGCAGCGTTGGACAGGGGAGAGATTCACCCCTCCACTTT